A selection of T cell receptor beta chains follows, all from one sample in a study of shared clonotypes between healthy human individuals. TCRdb's copy holds only in-frame clones and misses some; the assay was immunoSEQ multiplex PCR. Among approximately 700,000 clones, 60% to 75% were seen once, and the ten largest hold 1.5% to 2%. Sequences were obtained from memory CD4+ T cells sorted from blood. The receptor set was obtained from a woman younger than 45 in good health. CDR3s include the opening cysteine and the closing phenylalanine or tryptophan.

TRBJ1-5 | TRBV19 | CASTPRTAPGNQPQHF
TRBJ2-7 | TRBV6-1 | CASSQWGPGGEQYF
TRBJ2-5 | TRBV11-2 | CASSLGGAGGQETQYF
TRBJ2-5 | TRBV2 | CASSQGYETQYF
TRBJ2-5 | TRBV5-8 | CASRRTGTETQYF
TRBJ1-2 | TRBV29-1 | CSGATESNYGYTF
TRBJ2-5 | TRBV5-4 | CASSRTSGSEETQYF
TRBJ1-2 | TRBV15 | CATSRDRGTGLFYGYTF
TRBJ1-3 | TRBV18 | CASSPLLGPADRNTIYF
TRBJ1-1 | TRBV7-3 | CASSSQRDTEAFF
TRBJ1-1 | TRBV6-1 | CASSRGANTEAFF
TRBJ2-1 | TRBV5-1 | CASSLTGEVKNEQFF
TRBJ1-4 | TRBV29-1 | CSVEVSVGTGLFF
TRBJ2-5 | TRBV9 | CASSVGLAGDQETQYF
TRBJ2-6 | TRBV11-2 | CASSDTRGSGANVLTF
TRBJ1-5 | TRBV6-6 | CASNQGGASNQPQHF
TRBJ1-5 | TRBV10-3 | CASSTGNSNQPQHF
TRBJ2-3 | TRBV6-5 | CASSNDRKMSDTQYF
TRBJ2-7 | TRBV28 | CASSTYGGEFPYEQYF
TRBJ2-1 | TRBV5-1 | CASSFSVSSYNEQFF
TRBJ2-1 | TRBV4-1 | CASSRSGDYNEQFF
TRBJ2-5 | TRBV7-9 | CASRLAVQETQYF
TRBJ1-1 | TRBV28 | CASSFWQGNEAFF
TRBJ1-5 | TRBV10-3 | CAISEGVGGNNQPQHF
TRBJ2-3 | TRBV6-6 | CASKRLAGGSDTQYF
TRBJ2-1 | TRBV19 | CASSITGTLRGNEQFF
TRBJ2-7 | TRBV10-3 | CAIRQSLEGLAGVEQYF
TRBJ2-7 | TRBV7-9 | CASSHPGLVNYEQYF
TRBJ2-2 | TRBV7-2 | CASSLAGLLNTGELFF
TRBJ2-1 | TRBV19 | CASSTLQPFLGTGNEQFF
TRBJ2-7 | TRBV29-1 | CSAGTDKAYEQYF
TRBJ2-3 | TRBV6-5 | CASSYRDAGTDTQYF
TRBJ2-7 | TRBV6-1 | CASSGGTSGRGYEQYF
TRBJ2-7 | TRBV7-9 | CASSSLTGTYEQYF
TRBJ1-4 | TRBV10-3 | CATRPGAAANEKLFF
TRBJ2-2 | TRBV5-1 | CASSFGGEDTGELFF